The present TCR beta chain was sequenced within a study of blood T cell repertoires in COVID-19. Study-level background: PBMCs, B-cell-depleted T cells, or T cells were the source of the cDNA or gDNA that made up the material.

TCRdb's copy holds only in-frame clones and misses some; the assay was immunoSEQ multiplex PCR. The data show 130,000 to 150,000 clones, with approximately 80% seen just once and approximately 10% held by the top ten. Germline V gene lookup returns CDR1 MNHEY and CDR2 SVGEGT. The CDR3 spans 18 residues. Trimming removed 5 bases from V and 1 base from J; junction bases left unmatched: 13. What was sequenced was peripheral blood. The sequence was collected from a man aged 60 to 75 with active or convalescent COVID-19. The chain combines TRBV6-2 or TRBV6-3 with TRBJ1-5, with 8 bases that match TRBD1. CDR3 nucleotides: TGTGCCAGCAGTCAGCCGACAGGGGCGGTAAGAAGCAATCAGCCCCAGCATTTT. Translating it yields CASSQPTGAVRSNQPQHF.